The clone carrying this T cell receptor beta chain was counted a few times. What it binds is not known. This record belongs to a study of CD8 T cells in ankylosing spondylitis. Study observations and caveats: A TCR beta motif of roughly 8 highly homologous variants appeared characteristic of ankylosing spondylitis blood.

With molecular barcodes, quantitative 5'-RACE was used to make the TCR beta libraries. MiXCR was run by TCRdb on the 5' RACE reads, yielding one entry per CDR3 protein. The sample shows approximately 400,000 distinct CDR3 sequences, roughly a sixth of them seen only once. Sequenced sample: blood, either unsorted or a sorted T cell fraction (not recorded which). The sequence derives from a male donor with ankylosing spondylitis.

The chain's CDR3 is CASSYLGPNYEQYF. As DNA, the CDR3 is TGTGCCAGCAGTTACCTGGGACCAAACTACGAGCAGTACTTC. The J gene is TRBJ2-7, the V gene TRBV6-2 or TRBV6-3, with D perhaps matching TRBD1 or TRBD2 (5 bases each). Deletions cut 2 bases from V and 3 bases from J, with 11 bases between. CDR1 is MNHEY, CDR2 SVGEGT, per germline. The CDR3 spans 14 residues.